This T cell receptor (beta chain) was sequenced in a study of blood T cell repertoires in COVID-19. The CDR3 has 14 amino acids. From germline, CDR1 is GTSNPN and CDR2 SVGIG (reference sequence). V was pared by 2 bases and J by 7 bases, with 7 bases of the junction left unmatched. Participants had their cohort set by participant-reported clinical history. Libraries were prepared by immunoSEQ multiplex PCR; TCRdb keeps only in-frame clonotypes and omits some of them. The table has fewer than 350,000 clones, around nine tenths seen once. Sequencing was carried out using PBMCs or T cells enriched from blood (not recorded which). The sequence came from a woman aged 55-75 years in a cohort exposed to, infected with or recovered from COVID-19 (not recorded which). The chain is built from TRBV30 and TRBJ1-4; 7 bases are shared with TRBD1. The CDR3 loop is CAWSPGQLGEKLFF. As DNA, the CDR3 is TGTGCCTGGAGTCCGGGACAGTTGGGTGAAAAACTGTTTTTT.